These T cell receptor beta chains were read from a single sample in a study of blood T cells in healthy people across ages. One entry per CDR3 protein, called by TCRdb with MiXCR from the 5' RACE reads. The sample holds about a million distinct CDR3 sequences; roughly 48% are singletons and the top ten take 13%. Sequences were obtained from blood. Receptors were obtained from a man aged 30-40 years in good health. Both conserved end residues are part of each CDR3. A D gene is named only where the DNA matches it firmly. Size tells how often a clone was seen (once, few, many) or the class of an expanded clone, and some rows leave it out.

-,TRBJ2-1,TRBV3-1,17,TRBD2,CASSRLPGLAAHNEQFF,TGTGCCAGCAGCCGACTCCCGGGACTAGCGGCCCACAATGAGCAGTTCTTC
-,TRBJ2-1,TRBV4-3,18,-,CASSQDGGRGQSYNEQFF,TGCGCCAGCAGCCAAGATGGGGGGCGGGGCCAGTCCTACAATGAGCAGTTCTTC
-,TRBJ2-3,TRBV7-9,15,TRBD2,CANSFGLANADTQYF,TGTGCCAACAGCTTCGGACTAGCTAACGCAGATACGCAGTATTTT
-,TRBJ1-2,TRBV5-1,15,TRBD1,CASSLEAGGANGYTF,TGCGCCAGCAGCTTGGAGGCAGGGGGCGCGAATGGCTACACCTTC
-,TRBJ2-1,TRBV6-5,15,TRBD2,CVSSPLAGDTNEQFF,TGTGTCAGCAGTCCCCTAGCGGGGGATACCAATGAGCAGTTCTTC
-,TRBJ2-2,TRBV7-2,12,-,CASSLAHGELFF,TGTGCCAGCAGCTTAGCGCACGGGGAGCTGTTTTTT
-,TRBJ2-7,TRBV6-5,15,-,CASSYSSTGSYEQYF,TGTGCCAGCAGTTACTCGAGCACAGGCTCCTACGAGCAGTACTTC
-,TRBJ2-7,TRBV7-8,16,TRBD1,CASSLTGQGFLYEQYF,TGTGCCAGCAGCTTAACGGGACAGGGCTTTTTGTACGAGCAGTACTTC
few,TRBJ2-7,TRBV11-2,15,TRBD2,CASSFGLAGSYEQYF,TGTGCCAGCAGCTTCGGACTAGCTGGGTCCTACGAGCAGTACTTC
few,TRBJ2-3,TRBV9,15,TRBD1,CASSSHRGVTDTQYF,TGTGCCAGCAGCTCGCACAGGGGGGTCACAGATACGCAGTATTTT
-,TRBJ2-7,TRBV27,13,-,CASREQVSYEQYF,TGTGCCAGCAGAGAACAGGTCTCCTACGAGCAGTACTTC
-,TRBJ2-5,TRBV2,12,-,CASTGLAGSQYF,TGTGCCAGCACGGGTTTGGCGGGGTCTCAGTACTTC
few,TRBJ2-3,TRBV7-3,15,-,CASSLGGDSLDTQYF,TGTGCCAGCAGTTTAGGCGGGGACTCCCTTGATACGCAGTATTTT
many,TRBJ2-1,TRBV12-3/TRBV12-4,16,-,CASSRGSSQGYNEQFF,TGTGCCAGCAGTCGCGGATCGTCTCAGGGGTACAATGAGCAGTTCTTC
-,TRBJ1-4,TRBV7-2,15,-,CASSHSGPTNEKLFF,TGTGCCAGCAGCCACTCGGGTCCTACTAATGAAAAACTGTTTTTT
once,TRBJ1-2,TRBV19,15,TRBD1,CASSITGQGYYGYTF,TGTGCCAGTAGTATAACGGGACAGGGCTACTATGGCTACACCTTT
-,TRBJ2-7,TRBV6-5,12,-,CASRVTDYEQYF,TGTGCCAGCAGAGTGACGGACTACGAGCAGTACTTC
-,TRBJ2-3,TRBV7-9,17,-,CASSGRVAGTSTDTQYF,TGTGCCAGCAGCGGACGCGTGGCGGGAACTAGCACAGATACGCAGTATTTT
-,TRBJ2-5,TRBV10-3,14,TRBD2,CATASGGGLKTQYF,TGTGCCACCGCATCCGGGGGGGGCCTAAAGACCCAGTACTTC
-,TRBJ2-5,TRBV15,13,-,CATSRVGGETQYF,TGTGCCACCAGCAGAGTTGGCGGAGAGACCCAGTACTTC
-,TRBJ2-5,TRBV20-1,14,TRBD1,CSARLDRGQETQYF,TGCAGTGCTAGGTTGGACAGGGGACAAGAGACCCAGTACTTC
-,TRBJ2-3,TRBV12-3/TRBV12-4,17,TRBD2,CTSSSGSGGASSDTQYF,TGTACCAGCAGTTCTGGTAGCGGGGGGGCCTCATCCGATACGCAGTATTTT
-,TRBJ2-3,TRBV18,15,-,CASSPAAPPGDTQYF,TGTGCCAGCTCACCTGCGGCGCCTCCAGGAGATACGCAGTATTTT
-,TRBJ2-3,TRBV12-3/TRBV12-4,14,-,CASGGTVSTDTQYF,TGTGCCAGCGGGGGGACAGTAAGCACAGATACGCAGTATTTT
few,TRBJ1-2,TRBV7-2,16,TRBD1,CASSPRQGGTNYGYTF,TGTGCCAGCAGCCCTCGACAGGGGGGCACTAACTATGGCTACACCTTC
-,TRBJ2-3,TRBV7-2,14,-,CASTRTSSTDTQYF,TGTGCCAGCACCAGGACCTCCAGCACAGATACGCAGTATTTT
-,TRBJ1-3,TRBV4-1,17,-,CASSRAGLVLSGNTIYF,TGCGCCAGCAGCCGGGCTGGGCTAGTCCTCTCTGGAAACACCATATATTTT
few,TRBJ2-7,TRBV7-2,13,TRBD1,CASSGGQPYEQYF,TGTGCCAGCAGCGGGGGACAGCCTTACGAGCAGTACTTC
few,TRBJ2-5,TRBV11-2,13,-,CASSLAGAETQYF,TGTGCCAGCAGCTTAGCGGGGGCAGAGACCCAGTACTTC
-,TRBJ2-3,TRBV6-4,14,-,CASSERGGTDMQYF,TGTGCCAGCAGTGAGAGGGGAGGCACAGATATGCAGTATTTT
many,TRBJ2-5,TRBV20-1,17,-,CSARDVVEHLYQETQYF,TGCAGTGCTAGAGATGTGGTGGAGCACTTGTACCAAGAGACCCAGTACTTC
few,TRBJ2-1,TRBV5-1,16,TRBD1,CASSFNRDRGRDEQFF,TGCGCCAGCAGTTTCAACCGGGACAGGGGAAGAGATGAGCAGTTCTTC
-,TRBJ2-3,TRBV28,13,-,CASNILAADTQYF,TGTGCCAGCAATATCCTAGCAGCAGATACGCAGTATTTT
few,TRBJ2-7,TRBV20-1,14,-,CSARDYQGTYEQYF,TGCAGTGCTAGAGATTACCAGGGGACCTACGAGCAGTACTTC
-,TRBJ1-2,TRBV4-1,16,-,CASSSEAAGPPGGYTF,TGCGCCAGCAGCTCGGAAGCGGCGGGACCACCGGGTGGCTACACCTTC
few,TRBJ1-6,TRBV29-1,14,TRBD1,CSAQPGTGRNPLHF,TGCAGCGCCCAACCCGGGACAGGACGGAATCCCCTCCACTTT
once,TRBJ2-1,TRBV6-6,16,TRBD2,CTSSSTGTSPYNEQFF,TGTACCAGCAGCTCAACCGGGACTAGCCCATACAATGAGCAGTTCTTC
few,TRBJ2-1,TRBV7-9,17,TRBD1,CASSLALSRDRGNEQFF,TGTGCCAGCAGCTTAGCCCTATCCCGGGACAGGGGTAATGAGCAGTTCTTC
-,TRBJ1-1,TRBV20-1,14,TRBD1,CSGRQGGGGTEAFF,TGCAGTGGGCGGCAGGGGGGAGGGGGCACTGAAGCTTTCTTT
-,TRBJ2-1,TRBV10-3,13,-,CAISEPSLNEQFF,TGTGCCATCAGTGAGCCGAGCCTCAATGAGCAGTTCTTC